This T cell receptor (beta chain) derives from a study of brain T cells in children with intractable seizures. Trimming took 0 bases from V and 2 from J; bases not matched to a gene: 3. CDR1 and CDR2 from the germline V gene are SEHNR and FQNEAQ (reference sequence). The CDR3 sequence is 17 residues long. Only one count was recorded for this clone. Its antigen is not identified. General study results and limits: HCMV serostatus was not known, and viral specificity came from CDR3 similarity only.

The repertoire was sequenced with immunoSEQ multiplex PCR; TCRdb's copy has only in-frame clones and lacks some. The top ten hold 0.3% to 0.45% of the sample, which has just under 65,000 clones, about 96% seen once. The chain couples TRBV7-9 to TRBJ2-3; TRBD2 agrees at 12 bases. The sequence derives from a boy under three years old with focal cortical dysplasia and intractable seizures. The sample here was peripheral blood, taken at surgery. CDR3 protein: CASSLALAGGPTDTQYF. The DNA for the CDR3 is TGTGCCAGCAGCTTAGCTCTAGCGGGAGGGCCCACAGATACGCAGTATTTT.